This T cell receptor (beta chain) comes out of a study of cytomegalovirus exposure and HLA in healthy donors. Study results and caveats: The study carried out a later analysis of TCR beta sequences. It associated some 18,000 of them with specific HLA alleles at a false discovery rate of 0.05.

On this clone itself: What it recognizes is unknown.

60 Vbeta and 13 Jbeta primers were used in PCR. The table came from immunoSEQ multiplex PCR; TCRdb's copy has only in-frame clones and leaves some out. The sample records approximately 130,000 clones, about three quarters being singletons. The germline gives CDR1 SGHRS, CDR2 YFSETQ. V gave up 4 bases and J gave up 8 bases; unmatched junction bases: 14. The CDR3 extends over 15 amino acids. The clonotype was recovered from a woman aged 55 to 70 in good health and CMV-seropositive. The genes are TRBV5-1 and TRBJ1-2, with 7 nucleotides matching TRBD1. The sequencing input was PBMCs. CDR3 amino acids: CASSASGEGARGYTF. The CDR3 DNA reads TGCGCCAGCAGCGCCTCCGGTGAGGGGGCCAGGGGCTACACCTTC.